The T cell receptor (beta chain) described here comes from a study of blood T cells in healthy people across ages. For the second PCR, which ran for about 6 to 12 cycles, a sample-barcoded 5' primer and a J-beta primer mix were used. From the 5' RACE reads, TCRdb called clonotypes with MiXCR, one entry per CDR3 protein. The sample lists fewer than 2 million distinct CDR3 sequences; about 39% were seen once. Isolated PBMCs totaled at least 6 million in each sample. Germline values: CDR1 MNHNS, CDR2 SASEGT. This CDR3 has 15 residues. Sequencing was carried out using blood. The origin of this receptor is a human donor in good health. The chain recombines TRBV6-1 with TRBJ2-4; 7 positions match TRBD1. Near its end, the DNA agrees better with TRBJ2-7, so the J call may be wrong. The CDR3 is CASIPLAGGFYEQYF. CDR3 DNA sequence: TGTGCCAGCATCCCCCTGGCAGGGGGTTTTTACGAGCAGTACTTC.